A single sample gave rise to the 12 T cell receptor beta chains below, sequenced in a study of radiation and T cells in renal cell carcinoma. Profiling relied on immunoSEQ multiplex PCR, and the TCRdb table lists in-frame clones only, not all of them. Here the sample spans just under 80,000 clones, 80% to 90% being singletons. Time point indicated: blood 2 weeks post-SBRT. Specified treatment: 15 Gy SBRT to primary tumor, nephrectomy 4 weeks later. The specimen comprised blood, sampled from a patient whose treatment included radiotherapy and nephrectomy. These receptor sequences come from a woman aged 50 to 60 with renal cell carcinoma.

This chain joins TRBV7-8 and TRBJ2-3, with D tentatively TRBD2 (7 bases). The CDR3 contains 15 residues. V was pared by 2 bases and J by 6 bases, with 15 bases between. Germline loops: CDR1 SGHVS, CDR2 FQNEAQ. The CDR3 loop is CASSLRGALSDTQYF. CDR3 nucleotides: TGTGCCAGCAGCTTACGGGGGGCTCTGTCGGATACGCAGTATTTT.

The chain links TRBV28 to TRBJ2-7; 9 bases map to TRBD1. V trimming: 5 bases; J trimming: 5 bases; junction bases outside the gene matches: 10. Germline values: CDR1 MDHEN, CDR2 SYDVKM. CDR3 size: 15 residues. The CDR3 coding sequence is TGTGCCAGCAGTCCCGCGGGACAGGGAATACACGAGCAGTACTTC. It yields the protein CASSPAGQGIHEQYF. Using reference TRBV28 and TRBJ2-7 for the parts outside the CDR3, the full variable domain is DVKVTQSSRYLVKRTGEKVFLECVQDMDHENMFWYRQDPGLGLRLIYFSYDVKMKEKGDIPEGYSVSREKKERFSLILESASTNQTSMYLCASSPAGQGIHEQYFGPGTRLTVT.

The chain employs TRBV25-1 and TRBJ1-2, with a tentative D call TRBD1 (5 bases). This CDR3 region has 13 residues. CDR1 is MGHDK, CDR2 SYGVNS, per germline. Trimming pared 6 bases from V and 7 bases from J, leaving 15 bases between. CDR3 sequence (DNA): TGTGCCAGCAGGTCGACAGACCACGGTGGCTACACCTTC. Protein sequence: CASRSTDHGGYTF.

This clone was counted once. V gene TRBV19 combines with J gene TRBJ1-4, with 7 nucleotides matching TRBD1. This CDR3 is built from 15 residues. CDR1 is LNHDA and CDR2 is SQIVND in the germline V gene (reference sequence). V lost 5 bases, J lost 12 bases, and 15 bases stayed unmatched. CDR3 sequence reads: CASSSIRQGWSELFF. CDR3 nucleotides: TGTGCCAGTAGTTCCATTAGACAGGGATGGTCTGAACTGTTTTTT.

The chain couples TRBV6-1 to TRBJ2-1, with D unclear. CDR3 length: 12 amino acids. The V end was cut by 0 bases, the J end by 8 bases, with 5 bases between. Per the germline V gene, CDR1 is MNHNS and CDR2 is SASEGT. DNA for the CDR3: TGTGCCAGCAGTGAAGCGTTGGATGAGCAGTTCTTC. Its protein product is CASSEALDEQFF.

The V gene is TRBV7-2, the J gene TRBJ2-7, with TRBD2 identical over 12 bases. Germline CDR1 SGHTA, CDR2 FQGNSA. V lost 9 bases to trimming and J lost 3 bases; unmatched junction nucleotides: 6. The CDR3 spans 14 residues. In DNA, the CDR3 is TGTGCCAGTAGCCGGACTAGCGGGGTCTACGAGCAGTACTTC. Translation: CASSRTSGVYEQYF. The variable domain in full, with the rest retrieved from reference TRBV7-2 and TRBJ2-7, is GAGVSQSPSNKVTEKGKDVELRCDPISGHTALYWYRQSLGQGLEFLIYFQGNSAPDKSGLPSDRFSAERTGGSVSTLTIQRTQQEDSAVYLCASSRTSGVYEQYFGPGTRLTVT.

The gene calls are TRBV7-2 and TRBJ2-1; 7 positions agree with TRBD2. V shed 9 bases and J 6 bases; nucleotides not matched to a gene: 11. The CDR3 has 14 amino acids. The germline V gene encodes CDR1 SGHTA and CDR2 FQGNSA. CDR3 protein: CASGKGRVINEQFF. In nucleotides, the CDR3 is TGTGCCAGTGGAAAAGGGAGGGTCATCAATGAGCAGTTCTTC. The full variable domain, with the rest looked up from reference TRBV7-2 and TRBJ2-1, is GAGVSQSPSNKVTEKGKDVELRCDPISGHTALYWYRQSLGQGLEFLIYFQGNSAPDKSGLPSDRFSAERTGGSVSTLTIQRTQQEDSAVYLCASGKGRVINEQFFGPGTRLTVL.

The rearrangement joins TRBV6-5 to TRBJ1-1; possible D gene TRBD1, 6 bases. CDR3 size: 14 residues. The ends were cut back, 8 bases at V and 2 bases at J, with 15 bases in the middle. Germline lookup yields CDR1 MNHEY and CDR2 SVGAGI. The CDR3 sequence: CASQVGGSNTEAFF. The CDR3 region has the DNA TGTGCCAGCCAGGTGGGGGGCAGTAACACTGAAGCTTTCTTT.

As to this clone: This specimen includes other DNA sequences encoding the same CDR3. The chain joins TRBV5-4 to TRBJ1-4, with D maybe TRBD1 (5 bases). The V end was cut by 0 bases, the J end by 6 bases, with 9 bases between. Germline V CDR1 and CDR2: SGHNT, YYREEE (reference sequence). This CDR3 is 14 amino acids long. The CDR3 region is CASSLGGRDEKLFF. The DNA of the CDR3 is TGTGCCAGCAGCTTGGGGGGGAGGGATGAAAAACTGTTTTTT.

The chain carries TRBV10-3 and TRBJ2-2, with D tentatively TRBD2 (6 bases). With 3 bases removed from V and 4 bases from J, the gap between germline ends came to 9 bases. CDR1 is ENHRY, CDR2 SYGVKD, per germline. The CDR3 runs 14 residues. This CDR3 reads CAISDLTSTGELFF. The CDR3 DNA reads as TGTGCCATCAGTGACCTGACTAGCACCGGGGAGCTGTTTTTT.

This chain links TRBV13 with TRBJ1-1; 9 bases are a match to TRBD1. The CDR3 covers 13 residues. V was clipped by 5 bases and J by 7 bases; unmatched bases: 5. Germline CDR1 is PRHDT and CDR2 is FYEKMQ (reference sequence). In nucleotides, the CDR3 is TGTGCCAGCAGCGAGGGACAGGGCGTTGAAGCTTTCTTT. Translation gives CASSEGQGVEAFF.

V usage is TRBV6-5 and J usage is TRBJ2-5, with D possibly matching TRBD2 (5 bases). The CDR3 consists of 12 residues. In germline, CDR1 is MNHEY, CDR2 SVGAGI. The V gene lost 2 bases and the J gene lost 9 bases, with 10 bases spanning the gap. The DNA of the CDR3 is TGTGCCAGCAGTTACCCCCGGGGAGCCCAGTACTTC. This sequence encodes CASSYPRGAQYF.